This T cell receptor (beta chain) was obtained from a study of human T cells and chemical hapten exposure. Study results and caveats: Healthy individuals' immune responses may differ from those of donors, who had alopecia. Counts of expanded TCRs at PT1 were positively correlated with patch test score.

Indicated time point: patch test 2, 6 weeks after DPC sensitization. Regarding treatment: therapeutic diphenylcyclopropenone sensitization with weekly scalp DPC. The ends lost 6 bases at V and 5 bases at J; junction bases unmatched: 1. The V gene's germline CDR1 is SQVTM and CDR2 ANQGSEA. The CDR3 spans 11 residues. On this clonotype itself: The antigen remains unidentified.

Attachment of unique molecular identifiers to individual cDNA molecules was performed in the library. MiXCR, applied by TCRdb to the RACE reads, yields one record per CDR3 protein. The profile covers about 400,000 distinct CDR3 sequences, with nearly 6.5% appearing a single time and around 6.1% taken by the ten largest. The TCR was taken from a young woman with alopecia areata. Some clones in this sample may be carry-over from other donors' samples. The specimen comprised whole blood, sampled in connection with sensitization to the hapten diphenylcyclopropenone (DPC). The rearrangement joins TRBV29-1 to TRBJ2-1; TRBD2 matches at 7 bases. The CDR3 nucleotides are TGCAGCGTCGGGAGGAACAATGAGCAGTTCTTC. Encoded protein: CSVGRNNEQFF.